The 9 T cell receptor beta chains given below trace back to one sample, sequenced in a study of cytotoxic CD8 clonotypes in ibrutinib-treated CLL. Clones were read by immunoSEQ multiplex PCR, and TCRdb kept only the in-frame ones, dropping some. The sample lists 25,000 to 30,000 clones; almost 70% were seen once. The input for sequencing was PBMCs, taken after 24 months of ibrutinib treatment. Receptor source: a human donor with chronic lymphocytic leukemia.

CDR3 loop: CSARRDRELFF. CDR3 sequence (DNA): TGCAGTGCTAGACGGGATAGGGAGCTGTTTTTT. This chain connects TRBV20-1 to TRBJ2-2, with a weak D call TRBD2 (5 bases). Germline-derived CDR1 and CDR2 are DFQATT and SNEGSKA (reference sequence). The CDR3 contains 11 residues. With 2 bases removed from V and 9 bases from J, the gap between germline ends came to 7 bases.

CDR3 sequence (DNA): TGCGCCAGCACCGGGCGGGCTAGCGGGGTTGGGACCCAGTACTTC. This translates into CASTGRASGVGTQYF. The V call is TRBV5-1, the J call TRBJ2-5; 9 bases align to TRBD2. Germline trimming cut 6 bases from V and 7 bases from J; bases unmatched to any gene: 13. The germline gives CDR1 SGHRS, CDR2 YFSETQ. This CDR3 has 15 amino acids.

The V call is TRBV6-6, the J call TRBJ2-1; D call uncertain. This CDR3 comprises 14 residues. CDR1 and CDR2 (germline): MNHNY, SVGAGI (reference sequence). Trimming removed 5 bases from V and 0 bases from J, with 8 bases in between. The CDR3 DNA reads as TGTGCCAGCAGTCTTACCAGCTCCTACAATGAGCAGTTCTTC. Its translation is CASSLTSSYNEQFF.

The V and J genes are TRBV20-1 and TRBJ2-7; D is unresolved. Trimming shortened V by 3 bases and J by 4 bases, and 7 bases separated the two germline ends. Germline CDR1 reads DFQATT; CDR2 reads SNEGSKA (reference sequence). CDR3 length equals 11 residues. The CDR3 DNA reads TGCAGTGCTAGGATCCGTTACGAGCAGTACTTC. It specifies CSARIRYEQYF.

The chain employs TRBV29-1 and TRBJ1-1; no clear D gene. V lost 3 bases to trimming and J lost 6 bases, with 5 bases between them. The germline V gene has CDR1 SQVTM and CDR2 ANQGSEA. The CDR3 consists of 10 residues. DNA of the CDR3: TGCAGCGTTGACGGGGCTGAAGCTTTCTTT. This encodes CSVDGAEAFF.

This rearrangement joins TRBV9 to TRBJ1-2; 9 bases line up with TRBD1. The CDR3 totals 15 residues. Trimming cost V 5 bases and J 4 bases; bases outside gene matches: 9. The germline V gene has CDR1 SGDLS and CDR2 YYNGEE. The DNA for the CDR3 is TGTGCCAGCAGTGGGACAGGGCCGAGGGGCTATGGCTACACCTTC. Amino acids: CASSGTGPRGYGYTF.

V gene TRBV2 combines with J gene TRBJ1-2; the D gene is possibly TRBD1 (6 bases). Trimming left V 5 bases short and J 3 bases short, with 19 bases between. This CDR3 is built from 16 residues. The germline V gene encodes CDR1 SNHLY and CDR2 FYNNEI. CDR3 DNA: TGTGCCAGCAGTCTAGCCGGGACAACGCTGGACTATGGCTACACCTTC. This sequence encodes CASSLAGTTLDYGYTF.

V is TRBV4-1 and J is TRBJ1-4; D gene unclear. This CDR3 spans 16 amino acids. Germline CDR1 is MGHRA and CDR2 is YSYEKL. The germline V and J ends were trimmed by 1 base and 1 base, with 10 bases remaining between them. CDR3 in DNA: TGCGCCAGCAGCCAAGGGCCTCGAGGAACTAATGAAAAACTGTTTTTT. Translating it yields CASSQGPRGTNEKLFF.

This clone was picked up a small number of times. The chain uses TRBV28 and TRBJ2-3; possibly TRBD2 for D (6 bases). V gave up 5 bases and J gave up 9 bases, with 18 bases separating them. CDR1 is MDHEN and CDR2 is SYDVKM in the germline V gene. This CDR3 is 14 amino acids long. The CDR3 sequence is CASSVGLLPGTQYF. The CDR3 DNA reads TGTGCCAGCAGTGTAGGACTACTCCCGGGGACGCAGTATTTT.